These 15 T cell receptor beta chains originate from one sample sequenced in a study of blood T cell repertoires in COVID-19 (dated by TCRdb to 2019 to 2021). Library prep was done by the immunoSEQ multiplex PCR assay. Drawn from immuneACCESS, this table holds only the in-frame rearrangements with V and J called that TCRdb kept. Clones are partly lost; checked studies trace under half to an unresolved V gene and leave the rest unexplained. This sample has tens of thousands of clones in its table, and approximately 86% of those were observed once. The top ten constitute more than 5.5% of the sample. Sample: peripheral blood. The receptor set was obtained from a woman between 50 and 59 years old with acute or convalescent COVID-19.

The chain joins TRBV19 to TRBJ1-1, with TRBD1 identical over 7 bases. V dropped 4 bases and J dropped 4; count of bases not matched to a gene: 6. Germline-derived CDR1 and CDR2 are LNHDA and SQIVND (reference sequence). The length of the CDR3 is 14 residues. The CDR3 coding sequence is TGTGCCAGTAGTACCCTACAGGGGAGCACTGAAGCTTTCTTT. It is translated as CASSTLQGSTEAFF.

The chain is built from TRBV11-2 and TRBJ1-6; 8 bases agree with TRBD1. The germline gives CDR1 SGHAT, CDR2 FQNNGV. This CDR3 has 17 amino acids. V shed 1 base, J shed 6 bases, and the junction held 8 bases outside the gene matches. DNA of the CDR3: TGTGCCAGCAGCTTAGGGCCCGGACAGGGACCTAATTCACCCCTCCACTTT. Translating it yields CASSLGPGQGPNSPLHF.

The V and J genes are TRBV10-3 and TRBJ1-4; D ambiguous. Germline lookup yields CDR1 ENHRY and CDR2 SYGVKD. Trimming left V 0 bases short and J 8 bases short, with 7 bases between. The CDR3 runs 13 residues. In nucleotides, the CDR3 is TGTGCCATCAGTGAGTCGGGCACCGAAAAACTGTTTTTT. Its translation: CAISESGTEKLFF.

As for this clone: One end of the junction does not line up with germline, which may come from a read error. This chain uses TRBV7-8 with TRBJ1-4, with a weak D call TRBD1 (5 bases). The CDR3 is made up of 13 amino acids. Germline CDR1 is SGHVS and CDR2 is FQNEAQ. CDR3 protein: CASSLPGRVRQVF. DNA for the CDR3: TGTGCCAGCAGCTTACCGGGCAGGGTAAGGCAGGTTTTT.

This clone was picked up a small number of times. This chain uses TRBV21-1 with TRBJ2-3; the tabulated D call, TRBD2, remains unverified against the DNA. TRBV21-1 is a recognized pseudogene. The CDR3 extends over 19 amino acids. The CDR3: CASSKMLPLAGGPGDTQYF. The CDR3 DNA follows: TGTGCCAGCAGCAAAATGCTCCCCCTAGCGGGGGGGCCAGGAGATACGCAGTATTTT.

The chain employs TRBV12-3 or TRBV12-4 and TRBJ1-2; no firm D call. The CDR3 extends over 12 amino acids. The germline V and J ends were trimmed by 5 bases and 2 bases, with 6 bases remaining between them. CDR3 nucleotides: TGTGCCAGCAGTCTTACAAACTATGGCTACACCTTC. Translating it yields CASSLTNYGYTF.

The chain joins TRBV5-1 to TRBJ1-1; D remains unclear. The CDR3 consists of 14 residues. V lost 3 bases, J lost 2 bases, and 11 bases lay in between. Germline V gene sequence: CDR1 SGHRS, CDR2 YFSETQ. CDR3 protein: CASSWGAGNTEAFF. CDR3 in DNA: TGCGCCAGCAGCTGGGGAGCAGGTAACACTGAAGCTTTCTTT.

The chain carries TRBV5-1 and TRBJ2-4; D may be TRBD1 (5 bases). Deletions cut 0 bases from V and 6 bases from J, with 13 bases between. CDR1 is SGHRS, CDR2 YFSETQ, per germline. This CDR3 region has 15 residues. CDR3 sequence reads: CASSLAAGPRNIQYF. The DNA of the CDR3 is TGCGCCAGCAGCTTGGCGGCAGGGCCGAGAAACATTCAGTACTTC.

CDR3 protein: CASTFIAEAFF. The DNA of the CDR3 is TGTGCCAGCACCTTTATCGCTGAAGCTTTCTTT. J is TRBJ1-1 and V is TRBV2; D not certain. The CDR3 length is 11 residues. The germline CDR1 and CDR2 sequences are SNHLY and FYNNEI. V lost 7 bases and J lost 6, with 9 bases in between.

J is TRBJ2-5 and V is TRBV21-1; the D call TRBD2 from the table was never checked on the DNA. TRBV21-1 is classified as a pseudogene. The CDR3 loop spans 10 amino acids. CDR3 protein: CASYKETQYF. CDR3 DNA: TGTGCCAGCTATAAAGAGACCCAGTACTTC.

This chain joins TRBV30 and TRBJ2-1; possibly TRBD2 for D (5 bases). Trimming removed 0 bases at V and 6 bases at J, with 12 bases between. This CDR3 comprises 14 residues. Germline V lookup: CDR1 GTSNPN, CDR2 SVGIG (reference sequence). DNA for the CDR3: TGTGCCTGGAGTGTACTCCTGGCGGGCAATGAGCAGTTCTTC. Its protein is CAWSVLLAGNEQFF.

This clone has more than one count but fewer than ten. The chain is built from TRBV27 and TRBJ2-1, with 10 bases identical to TRBD2. The V and J ends lost 6 bases and 6 bases, in that order; junction bases with no gene match: 5. Germline V CDR1 and CDR2: MNHEY, SMNVEV (reference sequence). This CDR3 has 14 amino acids. In DNA form, the CDR3 reads TGTGCCAGCAGCCTAGCGGGAGCGGCCAATGAGCAGTTCTTC. It codes for CASSLAGAANEQFF.

The gene calls are TRBV4-3 and TRBJ1-6; 9 nucleotides agree with TRBD1. J gave up 8 bases and V 2 bases, and 7 bases lay outside the gene matches. CDR1 is LGHNA and CDR2 is YSLEER in the germline V gene. The CDR3 contains 16 residues. In nucleotides, the CDR3 is TGCGCCAGCAGCCAATCGGGACAGGGAATGGATTCACCCCTCCACTTT. This sequence encodes CASSQSGQGMDSPLHF.

The V call is TRBV4-2, the J call TRBJ2-7; 9 nucleotides align to TRBD2. In germline, CDR1 is LGHNA, CDR2 YNFKEQ. The CDR3 contains 16 residues. V was clipped by 0 bases and J by 4 bases; unmatched bases: 7. CDR3 sequence: CASSQDTASGIYEQYF. The DNA of the CDR3 is TGTGCCAGCAGCCAAGATACGGCTAGCGGGATATACGAGCAGTACTTC.

This chain joins TRBV7-8 and TRBJ1-2; 7 bases map to TRBD1. After removal of 5 bases from V and 4 bases from J, the junction contained 4 bases not matched to a gene. This CDR3 region has 13 residues. The germline V gene has CDR1 SGHVS and CDR2 FQNEAQ. CDR3 sequence: CASSGDSFYGYTF. CDR3 DNA: TGTGCCAGCAGCGGGGACAGTTTCTATGGCTACACCTTC.